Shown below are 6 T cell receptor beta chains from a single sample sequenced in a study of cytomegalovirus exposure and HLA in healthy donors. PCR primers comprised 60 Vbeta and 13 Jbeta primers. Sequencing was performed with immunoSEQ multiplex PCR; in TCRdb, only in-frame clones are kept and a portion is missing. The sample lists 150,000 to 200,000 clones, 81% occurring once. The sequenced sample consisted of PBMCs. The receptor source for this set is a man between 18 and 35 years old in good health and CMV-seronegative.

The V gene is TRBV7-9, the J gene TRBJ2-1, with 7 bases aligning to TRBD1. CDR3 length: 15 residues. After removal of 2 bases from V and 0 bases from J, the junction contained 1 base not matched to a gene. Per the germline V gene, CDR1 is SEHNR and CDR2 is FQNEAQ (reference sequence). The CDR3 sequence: CASSLNRGSYNEQFF. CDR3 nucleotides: TGTGCCAGCAGCTTAAACAGGGGCTCCTACAATGAGCAGTTCTTC.

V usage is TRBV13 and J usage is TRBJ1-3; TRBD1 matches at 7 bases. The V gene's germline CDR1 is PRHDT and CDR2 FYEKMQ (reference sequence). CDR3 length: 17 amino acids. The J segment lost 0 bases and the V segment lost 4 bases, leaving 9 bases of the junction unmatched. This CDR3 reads CASSSRQGVNSGNTIYF. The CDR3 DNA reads TGTGCCAGCAGCTCCCGACAGGGCGTTAACTCTGGAAACACCATATATTTT.

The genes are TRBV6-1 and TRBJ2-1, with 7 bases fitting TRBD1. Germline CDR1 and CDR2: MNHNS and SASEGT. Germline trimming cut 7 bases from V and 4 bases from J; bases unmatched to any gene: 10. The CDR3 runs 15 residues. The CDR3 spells CASTMIPGQYNEQFF. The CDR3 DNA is TGTGCCAGCACCATGATCCCGGGACAGTACAATGAGCAGTTCTTC.

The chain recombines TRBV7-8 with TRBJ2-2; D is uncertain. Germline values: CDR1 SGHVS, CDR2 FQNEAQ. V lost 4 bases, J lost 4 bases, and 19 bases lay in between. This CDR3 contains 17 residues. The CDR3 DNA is TGTGCCAGCAGCTCCGCCGCCGTGGGCCCGAGCACCGGGGAGCTGTTTTTT. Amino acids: CASSSAAVGPSTGELFF. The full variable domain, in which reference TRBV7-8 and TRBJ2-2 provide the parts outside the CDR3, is GAGVSQSPRYKVAKRGQDVALRCDPISGHVSLFWYQQALGQGPEFLTYFQNEAQLDKSGLPSDRFFAERPEGSVSTLKIQRTQQEDSAVYLCASSSAAVGPSTGELFFGEGSRLTVL.

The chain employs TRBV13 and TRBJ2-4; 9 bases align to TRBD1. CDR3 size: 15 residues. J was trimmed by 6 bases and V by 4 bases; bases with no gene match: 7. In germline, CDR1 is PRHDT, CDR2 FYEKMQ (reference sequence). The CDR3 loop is CASSSGQGFRNIQYF. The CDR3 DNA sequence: TGTGCCAGCAGCTCCGGACAGGGGTTTAGAAACATTCAGTACTTC.

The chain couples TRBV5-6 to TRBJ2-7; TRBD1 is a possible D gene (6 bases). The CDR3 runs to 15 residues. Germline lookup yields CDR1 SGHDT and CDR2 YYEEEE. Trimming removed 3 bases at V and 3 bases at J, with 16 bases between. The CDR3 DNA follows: TGTGCCAGCAGCTCCGTGACCGGGACAAACTACGAGCAGTACTTC. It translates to CASSSVTGTNYEQYF. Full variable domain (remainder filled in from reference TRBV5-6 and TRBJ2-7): DAGVTQSPTHLIKTRGQQVTLRCSPKSGHDTVSWYQQALGQGPQFIFQYYEEEERQRGNFPDRFSGHQFPNYSSELNVNALLLGDSALYLCASSSVTGTNYEQYFGPGTRLTVT.